What follows are 3 T cell receptor beta chains derived from one specimen sequenced in a study of identical twins. Each CDR3 protein is one row after TCRdb ran MiXCR on the 5' RACE reads. The sample has some 1,600,000 distinct CDR3 sequences, under 35% seen once. The sequencing sample was made of cord blood. The receptors shown here come from a newborn girl in good health.

This chain uses TRBV28 with TRBJ2-3; TRBD2 aligns across 13 bases. The V gene end was trimmed by 8 bases and the J gene end by 6 bases; junction bases not matched to a gene: 8. CDR3 length: 15 residues. Germline lookup yields CDR1 MDHEN and CDR2 SYDVKM. CDR3 sequence reads: CASGTSGIRGDTQYF. DNA of the CDR3: TGTGCCAGCGGGACTAGCGGGATACGAGGGGATACGCAGTATTTT.

The CDR3 spells CSARTSGKNIQYF. CDR3 DNA: TGCAGTGCTAGGACTAGCGGGAAAAACATTCAGTACTTC. The V and J genes are TRBV20-1 and TRBJ2-4; 10 nucleotides align to TRBD2. This CDR3 is 13 amino acids long. V dropped 3 bases and J dropped 4; count of bases not matched to a gene: 0. Germline-derived CDR1 and CDR2 are DFQATT and SNEGSKA (reference sequence).

In the case of this clonotype: A read error may produce the germline difference seen at one junction end. The chain employs TRBV29-1 and TRBJ2-3; 9 bases align to TRBD2. There are 13 residues in the CDR3. From germline, CDR1 is SQVTM and CDR2 ANQGSEA. This CDR3 reads CSGSGGSTGTQYF. The CDR3 DNA reads TGCAGCGGAAGCGGGGGGAGCACAGGTACGCAGTATTTT.